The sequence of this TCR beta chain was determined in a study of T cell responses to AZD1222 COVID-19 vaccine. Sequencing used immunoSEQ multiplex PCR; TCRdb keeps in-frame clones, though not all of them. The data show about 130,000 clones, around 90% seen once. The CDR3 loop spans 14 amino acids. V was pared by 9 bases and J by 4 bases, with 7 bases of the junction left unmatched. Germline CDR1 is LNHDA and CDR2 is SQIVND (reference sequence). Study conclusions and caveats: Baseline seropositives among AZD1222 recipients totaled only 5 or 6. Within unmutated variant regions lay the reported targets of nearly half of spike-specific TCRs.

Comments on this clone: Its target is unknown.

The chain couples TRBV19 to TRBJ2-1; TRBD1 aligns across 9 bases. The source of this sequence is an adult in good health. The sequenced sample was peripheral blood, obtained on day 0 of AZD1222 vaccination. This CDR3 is CASGLGQGYNEQFF. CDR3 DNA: TGTGCCAGCGGACTAGGACAGGGGTACAATGAGCAGTTCTTC.